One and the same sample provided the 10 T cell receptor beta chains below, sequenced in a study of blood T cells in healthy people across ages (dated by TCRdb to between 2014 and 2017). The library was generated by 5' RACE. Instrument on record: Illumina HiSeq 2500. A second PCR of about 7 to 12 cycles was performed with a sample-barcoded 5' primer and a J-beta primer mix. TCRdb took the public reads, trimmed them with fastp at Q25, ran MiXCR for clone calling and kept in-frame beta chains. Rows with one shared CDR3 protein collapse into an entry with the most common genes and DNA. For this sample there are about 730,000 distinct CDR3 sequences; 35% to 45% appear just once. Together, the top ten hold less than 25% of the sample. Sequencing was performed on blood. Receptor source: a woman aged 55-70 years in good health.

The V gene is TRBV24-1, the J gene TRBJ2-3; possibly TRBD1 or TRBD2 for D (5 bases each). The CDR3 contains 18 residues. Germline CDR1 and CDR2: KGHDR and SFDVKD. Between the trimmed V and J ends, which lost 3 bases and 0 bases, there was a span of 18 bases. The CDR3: CATSDPSRDPKSTDTQYF. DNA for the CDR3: TGTGCCACCAGTGATCCGTCCCGGGACCCGAAAAGCACAGATACGCAGTATTTT.

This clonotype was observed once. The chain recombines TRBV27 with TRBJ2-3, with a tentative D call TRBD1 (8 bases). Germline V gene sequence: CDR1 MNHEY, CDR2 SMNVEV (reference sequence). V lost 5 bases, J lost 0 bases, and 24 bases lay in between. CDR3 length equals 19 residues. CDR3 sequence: CASSAIRQGRGFSTDTQYF. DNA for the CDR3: TGTGCCAGCAGTGCCATCCGACAGGGGAGGGGTTTTAGCACAGATACGCAGTATTTT.

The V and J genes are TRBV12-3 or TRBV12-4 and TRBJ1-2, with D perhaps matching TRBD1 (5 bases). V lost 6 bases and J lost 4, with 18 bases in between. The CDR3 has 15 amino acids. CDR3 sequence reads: CASSRPDWGGYGYTF. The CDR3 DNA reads TGTGCCAGCAGCCGCCCGGACTGGGGCGGCTATGGCTACACCTTC.

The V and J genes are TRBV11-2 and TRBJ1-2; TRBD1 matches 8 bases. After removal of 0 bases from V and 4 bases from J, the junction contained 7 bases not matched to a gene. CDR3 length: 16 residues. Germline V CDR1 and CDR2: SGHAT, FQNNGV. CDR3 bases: TGTGCCAGCAGCTTAGATCGGCAGGGGGCTTTCTATGGCTACACCTTC. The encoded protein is CASSLDRQGAFYGYTF. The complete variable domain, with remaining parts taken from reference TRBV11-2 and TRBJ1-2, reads EAGVAQSPRYKIIEKRQSVAFWCNPISGHATLYWYQQILGQGPKLLIQFQNNGVVDDSQLPKDRFSAERLKGVDSTLKIQPAKLEDSAVYLCASSLDRQGAFYGYTFGSGTRLTVV.

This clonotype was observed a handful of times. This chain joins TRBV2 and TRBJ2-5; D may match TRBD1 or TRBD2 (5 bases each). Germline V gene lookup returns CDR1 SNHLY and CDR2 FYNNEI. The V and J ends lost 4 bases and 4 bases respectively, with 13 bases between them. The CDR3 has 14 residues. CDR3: CASSVGGGAETQYF. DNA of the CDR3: TGTGCCAGCAGTGTAGGTGGGGGAGCAGAGACCCAGTACTTC. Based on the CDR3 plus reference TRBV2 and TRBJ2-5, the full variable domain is EPEVTQTPSHQVTQMGQEVILRCVPISNHLYFYWYRQILGQKVEFLVSFYNNEISEKSEIFDDQFSVERPDGSNFTLKIRSTKLEDSAMYFCASSVGGGAETQYFGPGTRLLVL.

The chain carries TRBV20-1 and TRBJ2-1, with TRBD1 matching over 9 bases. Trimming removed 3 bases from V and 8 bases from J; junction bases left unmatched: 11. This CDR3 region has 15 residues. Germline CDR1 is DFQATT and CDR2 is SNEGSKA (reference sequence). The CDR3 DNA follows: TGCAGTGCTAGCGCCGGGACAGGGCTCTCCCATGAGCAGTTCTTC. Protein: CSASAGTGLSHEQFF.

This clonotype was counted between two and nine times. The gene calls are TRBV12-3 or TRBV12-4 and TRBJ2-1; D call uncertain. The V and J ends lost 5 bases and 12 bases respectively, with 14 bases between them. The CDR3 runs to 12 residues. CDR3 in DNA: TGTGCCAGCAGTCCCGAGGTGGTTCCGCAGTTCTTC. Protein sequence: CASSPEVVPQFF.

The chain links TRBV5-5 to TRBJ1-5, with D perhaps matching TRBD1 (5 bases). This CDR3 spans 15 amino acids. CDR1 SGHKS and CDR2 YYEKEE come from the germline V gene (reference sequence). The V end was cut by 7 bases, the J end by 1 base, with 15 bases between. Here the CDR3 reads CASCWGTGSNQPQHF. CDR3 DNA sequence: TGTGCCAGCTGCTGGGGGACGGGAAGCAATCAGCCCCAGCATTTT.

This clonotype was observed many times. Written as DNA, the CDR3 is TGCAGTGCTACTTCTAGCGTAGCCTACGAGCAGTACTTC. Its protein is CSATSSVAYEQYF. The rearrangement links TRBV20-1 to TRBJ2-7, with TRBD2 as a possible D gene (6 bases). The CDR3 length is 13 residues. Trimming removed 4 bases from V and 2 bases from J, with 12 bases in between. Germline V gene lookup returns CDR1 DFQATT and CDR2 SNEGSKA (reference sequence).

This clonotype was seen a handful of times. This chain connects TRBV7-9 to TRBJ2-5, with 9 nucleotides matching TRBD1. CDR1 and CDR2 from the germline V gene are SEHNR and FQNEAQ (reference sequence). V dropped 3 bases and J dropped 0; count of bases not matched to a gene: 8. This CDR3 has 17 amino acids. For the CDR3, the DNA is TGTGCCAGCAGCTTGGGGCGGGGGACAGGGTACCAAGAGACCCAGTACTTC. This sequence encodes CASSLGRGTGYQETQYF. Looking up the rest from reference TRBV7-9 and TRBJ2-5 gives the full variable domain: DTGVSQNPRHKITKRGQNVTFRCDPISEHNRLYWYRQTLGQGPEFLTYFQNEAQLEKSRLLSDRFSAERPKGSFSTLEIQRTEQGDSAMYLCASSLGRGTGYQETQYFGPGTRLLVL.